Listed here is a single T cell receptor beta chain. With around 450 ng total RNA as template and a constant-region primer, TCR beta cDNA was made. The TCR beta library was amplified through three nested multiplex PCR rounds in a modified ARM-PCR procedure. The opening two PCR rounds, approximately 10 cycles each, paired TRBV1-TRBV30 forward primers with a C-beta reverse primer. TCRdb recomputed calls from the multiplex PCR reads with MiXCR, one row per CDR3 protein. The sample has roughly 330,000 distinct CDR3 sequences; 65% are singletons. This entry belongs to a study of tumor-infiltrating lymphocytes in primary liver carcinoma. Study at large: Staged T1-T3 N0M0, the tumors had sizes that ranged from roughly 4.2 to 10 cm across.

Researchers drew blood RNA from unsorted whole blood and extracted germline DNA as well. The CDR3 has 13 residues. Germline CDR1 MNHEY, CDR2 SVGEGT. V lost 4 bases and J lost 6, with 12 bases in between. This TCR was sampled from a man aged 40-49 years with primary liver carcinoma and hepatitis B virus infection. This chain uses TRBV6-2 or TRBV6-3 with TRBJ1-2; tentatively, D is TRBD1 (6 bases). The material sequenced was peripheral blood. The CDR3 is CASSSTGDHGYTF. The CDR3 DNA reads as TGTGCCAGCAGTTCGACAGGAGACCATGGCTACACCTTC.